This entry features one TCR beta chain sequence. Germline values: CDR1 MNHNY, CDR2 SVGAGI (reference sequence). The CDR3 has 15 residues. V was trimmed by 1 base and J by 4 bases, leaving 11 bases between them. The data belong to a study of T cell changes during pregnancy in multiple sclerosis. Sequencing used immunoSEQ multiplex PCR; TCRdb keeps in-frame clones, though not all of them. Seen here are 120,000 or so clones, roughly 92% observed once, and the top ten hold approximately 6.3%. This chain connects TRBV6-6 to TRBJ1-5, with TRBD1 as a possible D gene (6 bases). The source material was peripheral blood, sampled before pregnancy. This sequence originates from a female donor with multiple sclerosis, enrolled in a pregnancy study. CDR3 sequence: CASSYFRQDNQPQHF. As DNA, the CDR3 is TGTGCCAGCAGTTACTTCCGACAGGATAATCAGCCCCAGCATTTT.